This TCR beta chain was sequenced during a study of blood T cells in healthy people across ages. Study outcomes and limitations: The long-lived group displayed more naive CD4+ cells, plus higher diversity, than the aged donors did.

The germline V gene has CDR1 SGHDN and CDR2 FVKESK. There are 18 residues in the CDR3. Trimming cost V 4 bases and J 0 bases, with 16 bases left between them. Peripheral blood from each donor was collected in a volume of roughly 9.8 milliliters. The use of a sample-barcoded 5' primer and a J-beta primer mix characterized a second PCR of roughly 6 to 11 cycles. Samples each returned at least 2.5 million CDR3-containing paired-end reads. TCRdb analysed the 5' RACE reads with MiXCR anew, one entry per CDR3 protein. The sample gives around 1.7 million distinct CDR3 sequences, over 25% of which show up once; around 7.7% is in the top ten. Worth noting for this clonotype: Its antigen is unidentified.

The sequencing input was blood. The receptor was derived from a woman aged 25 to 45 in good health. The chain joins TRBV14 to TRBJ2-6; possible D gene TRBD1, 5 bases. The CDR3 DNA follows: TGTGCCAGCAGCCCTTATGACAGTACATTCTCTGGGGCCAACGTCCTGACTTTC. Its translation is CASSPYDSTFSGANVLTF.